This TCR beta chain was documented in a study of OX40 agonist ivuxolimab in advanced cancers. Across the whole study: Patients were roughly 87% male with ages roughly 23 to 79, mean about 60. Study outcomes and limitations: With doses of 0.1 to 3.0 mg/kg, CD4+ and CD8+ blood T cells had undergone clonal expansion by week 6.

The protocol was immunoSEQ multiplex PCR, while the TCRdb copy is restricted to in-frame clones and leaves out a portion. The sample contains tens of thousands of clones, 85% to 90% of which appear only once. The CDR3 runs 17 residues. The germline V gene has CDR1 ENHRY and CDR2 SYGVKD. V lost 4 bases and J lost 3, with 21 bases in between. Comments on this clone: What it binds is not known.

Blood got drawn at baseline, again on cycle 4 day 1, and then on cycle 7 day 1. The TCR originated in an adult with an advanced solid tumor such as melanoma, head and neck, liver or kidney cancer. The chain combines TRBV10-3 with TRBJ1-2; D possibly corresponds to TRBD1 (6 bases). The sample here was CD4+ or CD8+ T cells sorted from blood, taken in a trial of the OX40 agonist ivuxolimab. The CDR3 reads CAISGVPGHHTDYGYTF. The CDR3 DNA reads TGTGCCATCAGTGGCGTCCCGGGACACCACACGGACTATGGCTACACCTTC.